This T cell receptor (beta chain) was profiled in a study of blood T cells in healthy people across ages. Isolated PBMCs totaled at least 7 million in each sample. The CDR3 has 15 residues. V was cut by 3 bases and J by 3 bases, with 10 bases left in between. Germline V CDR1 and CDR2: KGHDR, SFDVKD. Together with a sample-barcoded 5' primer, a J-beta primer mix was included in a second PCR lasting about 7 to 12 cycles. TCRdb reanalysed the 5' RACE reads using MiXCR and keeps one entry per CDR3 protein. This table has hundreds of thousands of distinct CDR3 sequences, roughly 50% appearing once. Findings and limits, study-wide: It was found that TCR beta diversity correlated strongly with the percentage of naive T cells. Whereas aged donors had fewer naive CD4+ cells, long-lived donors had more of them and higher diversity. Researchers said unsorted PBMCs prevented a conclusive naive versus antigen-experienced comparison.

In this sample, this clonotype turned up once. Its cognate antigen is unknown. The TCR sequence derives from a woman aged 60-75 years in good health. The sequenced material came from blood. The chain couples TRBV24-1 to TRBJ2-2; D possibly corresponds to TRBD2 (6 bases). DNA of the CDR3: TGTGCCACCAGTGATAGGGACTTCTACACCGGGGAGCTGTTTTTT. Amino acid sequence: CATSDRDFYTGELFF.